This entry features one TCR beta chain sequence. This clone has a single count. There is no known antigen for this receptor. Base qualities are not at hand, and no much larger clone is one base apart. Healthy HIV-negative adults with no recently reported acute infections or vaccinations were included as donors. Only Caucasian adults living in Nashville, Tennessee, USA were represented among the donors. CD4+ T cells were enriched through magnetic negative selection, after which naive cells were positively selected on CD45RA and the remaining negative fraction served as the memory subset. Blood was obtained by leukapheresis, after which PBMCs were separated by Ficoll-Histopaque density gradient centrifugation and cryopreserved in liquid nitrogen vapor phase. Analytical flow cytometry was used to check the purity and quantity of each magnetically sorted T cell population. Genomic DNA was isolated from each sorted fraction and quantified by UV absorbance on a Nanodrop 2000c.

The cysteine opens and the phenylalanine closes a CDR3 of 13 amino acids. Kept here is only the CDR3 DNA, which spans 39 bases and is read in frame from base 1. Trimmed from V: 8 bases; trimmed from J: 1 base; junction bases lacking a gene match: 5. From the germline V gene (reference sequence), CDR1 is SEHNR and CDR2 is FQNEAQ. TCR CDR3 regions were amplified from genomic DNA by multiplex PCR using the deep immunoSEQ assay. Extracted genomic DNA from each cell subset was distributed evenly across all wells of several immunoSEQ 96-well plates, and each plate was treated as a replicate. Each replicate PCR for sorted subsets received 150 to 250 ng genomic DNA, equal to about 30,000 T cell genomes. The purified libraries were quantified using a Qubit 3.0 fluorometer, sized with a Bioanalyzer 2100, and then quantified again using the KAPA Library Quantification kit. Every immunoSEQ 96-well plate was sequenced on a separate single-read 150-cycle Illumina NextSeq 550 flow cell. Under the source paper's analysis protocol: Because only junctional sequences without quality scores were contained in the immunoSEQ output, filtering matching that applied to full-length reads could not be performed. To assign V/J genes and CDR3, sequences were annotated against IMGT germline references using PyIR, a Python wrapper for IgBLAST v1.9. Reads were filtered out if the reads had weak V/J assignments (E-value above 1e-6), no CDR3, stop codons, out-of-frame junctions, or ambiguous translated residues. V3J clonotypes were defined by identical inferred V gene, J gene, and CDR3 amino acid sequence. Percentage overlap between repertoires was calculated by dividing the number of shared unique clonotypes by the size of the smaller repertoire. RTK rarefaction, the Chao1 estimator, and Recon v2.1 estimates of unobserved clonotypes were used to assess repertoire richness. OLGA was used to compute generation probabilities for all TCRbeta clonotypes that the gDNA method yielded from a few donors. TCRdb obtained this table from immuneACCESS and retained in-frame rearrangements with V and J assigned. These tables miss some clones; where compared with another copy, unresolved V genes account for less than half of the shortfall, and the remainder is unexplained. V, J and clone size reflect that table, while D and trimming were determined from the DNA. Across this sample there are 1 million to 1.2 million clones, with approximately 80% seen only once. Roughly 0.82% of the sample lies in the top ten.

These data are taken from a study of shared clonotypes between healthy human individuals (dated by TCRdb to the early 2020s). Background for the entire study: A few men and two women, aged 18 to 49 years, made up the cohort. Per donor, three plates each were used for CD4 naive and CD4 memory, two for CD8 naive, and one for CD8 memory. The study deeply sequenced blood TCR repertoires of five healthy adults to estimate repertoire size and the extent of clonotype sharing between individuals. Libraries were prepared and TCR repertoires were sequenced by different laboratories using diverse techniques, in order to increase sequencing depth and limit assay-specific biases. Per donor, leukapheresis produced somewhere between about 0.94 and 9 billion PBMCs.

What the study reported, not specific to this receptor: Compared with non-shared clonotypes, the clonotypes found in all four sorted-subset donors had higher generation probabilities. Incomplete sequencing was indicated by rarefaction of sorted-subset datasets, despite the large sequencing depth. Around 5% of naive CD4, around 4% of naive CD8, roughly 2.5% of memory CD4, and approximately 0.4% of memory CD8 clonotypes were shared across several donors. Pairwise subsampling indicated that sequencing depth was expected to affect the degree of clonotype sharing among donors. Sampling was restricted to blood, and TCR repertoires in tissues likely differ from the TCR repertoires found in blood. Naive subsets generally had larger estimated clonotype richness than memory subsets. The genetic and exposure-history diversity represented was limited by the small number of donors.

Sequencing input: memory CD4+ T cells from PBMCs. The cell subset or site label on this specimen signifies: CD45RA-negative fraction. This sequence originates from a man between 18 and 35 years old in good health. Some clones in this sample may be carry-over from other donors' samples. The rearrangement combines TRBV7-9 with TRBJ2-7; a stretch of 7 junction bases matches TRBD2. The sequenced DNA: TGTGCCAGCGGCGGGGGACGATCCTACGAGCAGTACTTC. Its protein product is CASGGGRSYEQYF.